Sequencing of this T cell receptor (beta chain) was carried out in a study of T-cell memory formation after mild COVID-19. Germline V gene sequence: CDR1 SGHDT, CDR2 YYEEEE. The V gene lost 2 bases and the J gene lost 8 bases, with 13 bases spanning the gap. The CDR3 runs to 14 residues. TCRdb analysed the 5' RACE reads with MiXCR anew, one entry per CDR3 protein. The sample consists of roughly 80,000 distinct CDR3 sequences, roughly 25% of them appearing once. The receptor's source is a man in his late teens or twenties who had mild COVID-19 (a few samples of this study predate the infection). Cell type and time point are not known. The gene calls are TRBV5-6 and TRBJ1-4, with D possibly being TRBD1 (5 bases). The sample was PBMCs or a T cell subset sorted from them (not recorded which). The CDR3 sequence: CASSFGAAGEKLFF. The CDR3 DNA sequence: TGTGCCAGCAGCTTCGGGGCAGCAGGGGAAAAACTGTTTTTT.